These 16 T cell receptor beta chains originate from one sample sequenced in a study of blood T cell repertoires in COVID-19. The repertoire was sequenced with immunoSEQ multiplex PCR; TCRdb's copy has only in-frame clones and lacks some. This sample yields around 130,000 clones, of which roughly nine tenths are seen a single time; roughly 3.7% belongs to the top ten. Sequenced sample: peripheral blood. The receptors originated from a man aged 50-59 years with active COVID-19.

This chain connects TRBV6-6 to TRBJ1-2; 8 bases map to TRBD1. CDR1 and CDR2 (germline): MNHNY, SVGAGI (reference sequence). The ends lost 5 bases at V and 5 bases at J; junction bases unmatched: 10. The CDR3 consists of 15 residues. This CDR3 is CASSDRGPRGYGYTF. The DNA for the CDR3 is TGTGCCAGCAGTGACAGGGGCCCCCGAGGATATGGCTACACCTTC.

V gene TRBV6-1 combines with J gene TRBJ1-5, with D perhaps TRBD1 (5 bases). The CDR3 sequence is 18 residues long. The V end was cut by 1 base, the J end by 2 bases, with 18 bases between. Germline V gives CDR1 MNHNS, CDR2 SASEGT. CDR3 in DNA: TGTGCCAGCAGTGAAGGGATGGTGGGGGGGGGAGGCAATCAGCCCCAGCATTTT. Protein sequence: CASSEGMVGGGGNQPQHF.

V and J are TRBV27 and TRBJ1-3; possible D gene TRBD1, 5 bases. The CDR3 has 16 amino acids. In germline, CDR1 is MNHEY, CDR2 SMNVEV (reference sequence). Trimming cost V 5 bases and J 0 bases, with 14 bases left between them. The chain's CDR3 is CASSRDFSSSGNTIYF. In DNA, the CDR3 is TGTGCCAGCAGTCGGGACTTCTCGAGCTCTGGAAACACCATATATTTT.

The sample holds one count of this clone. This chain uses TRBV5-1 with TRBJ2-5; D might be TRBD1 (6 bases). Germline CDR1 is SGHRS and CDR2 is YFSETQ. This CDR3 is built from 16 residues. Trimming removed 4 bases from V and 0 bases from J, with 16 bases in between. The CDR3 is CASSTARDTYQETQYF. The CDR3 DNA is TGCGCCAGCAGCACGGCACGGGACACGTACCAAGAGACCCAGTACTTC.

The V and J genes are TRBV19 and TRBJ1-4; D unclear. Per germline, CDR1 LNHDA and CDR2 SQIVND (reference sequence). The CDR3 totals 12 residues. Trimming stripped 6 bases from V and 8 bases from J, with 10 bases between. The CDR3 here is CASRSWEEKLFF. CDR3 DNA sequence: TGTGCCAGTAGATCCTGGGAGGAAAAACTGTTTTTT.

The chain recombines TRBV5-6 with TRBJ2-1; TRBD2 aligns across 11 bases. The CDR3 contains 16 residues. Germline lookup yields CDR1 SGHDT and CDR2 YYEEEE. V shed 4 bases and J 5 bases; nucleotides not matched to a gene: 8. This CDR3 reads CASSGRTSGPNNEQFF. The CDR3 DNA sequence: TGTGCCAGCAGCGGGAGGACTAGCGGGCCTAACAATGAGCAGTTCTTC.

This clone was recorded only once. The chain recombines TRBV5-1 with TRBJ1-4; D is undetermined. V shed 0 bases and J shed 5 bases, with 11 bases lying between them. The CDR3 sequence is 15 residues long. Germline CDR1 reads SGHRS; CDR2 reads YFSETQ. The CDR3 region has the DNA TGCGCCAGCAGCTTGGTTGGTAACACAAATGAAAAACTGTTTTTT. Protein product: CASSLVGNTNEKLFF. The full variable domain, with the rest looked up from reference TRBV5-1 and TRBJ1-4, is KAGVTQTPRYLIKTRGQQVTLSCSPISGHRSVSWYQQTPGQGLQFLFEYFSETQRNKGNFPGRFSGRQFSNSRSEMNVSTLELGDSALYLCASSLVGNTNEKLFFGSGTQLSVL.

The J gene is TRBJ2-3, the V gene TRBV6-6; possible D gene TRBD1, 6 bases. Between the trimmed V and J ends, which lost 2 bases and 2 bases, there was a span of 8 bases. The germline V gene has CDR1 MNHNY and CDR2 SVGAGI (reference sequence). This CDR3 spans 14 amino acids. CDR3 bases: TGTGCCAGCAGTTACGGACAGCCCACAGATACGCAGTATTTT. Its protein product is CASSYGQPTDTQYF.

This chain connects TRBV6-5 to TRBJ2-2; D is possibly TRBD1 (6 bases). Germline assignment: CDR1 MNHEY and CDR2 SVGAGI. The CDR3 covers 15 residues. Trimming pared 6 bases from V and 0 bases from J, leaving 11 bases between. CDR3 DNA sequence: TGTGCCAGCAGCCGGGACAAACCGAACACCGGGGAGCTGTTTTTT. This codes for CASSRDKPNTGELFF.

This rearrangement joins TRBV27 to TRBJ1-1, with D uncertain. This CDR3 is built from 14 residues. Germline V gives CDR1 MNHEY, CDR2 SMNVEV (reference sequence). Trimming left V 3 bases short and J 0 bases short, with 8 bases between. CDR3 in amino acids: CASSFQAMNTEAFF. CDR3 nucleotide sequence: TGTGCCAGCAGTTTTCAGGCTATGAACACTGAAGCTTTCTTT.

The gene calls are TRBV7-9 and TRBJ2-1; 7 bases match TRBD1. V dropped 4 bases and J dropped 8; count of bases not matched to a gene: 11. The V gene's germline CDR1 is SEHNR and CDR2 FQNEAQ (reference sequence). The CDR3 totals 15 residues. DNA for the CDR3: TGTGCCAGCAGCTCCCGGGACAGTCCCGTCGATGAGCAGTTCTTC. Protein: CASSSRDSPVDEQFF.

This clone has a single count. The chain recombines TRBV12-5 with TRBJ2-4; 9 nucleotides agree with TRBD1. V dropped 1 base and J dropped 3; count of bases not matched to a gene: 13. There are 19 residues in the CDR3. Germline V gives CDR1 LGHNT, CDR2 FRNRAP. The CDR3 reads CASGLARQGVERGKNIQYF. The DNA of the CDR3 is TGTGCTAGTGGTTTGGCCCGACAGGGGGTAGAGAGAGGCAAAAACATTCAGTACTTC.

The J gene is TRBJ2-7, the V gene TRBV11-2, with 11 bases fitting TRBD2. Germline-derived CDR1 and CDR2 are SGHAT and FQNNGV. This CDR3 contains 15 residues. V dropped 4 bases and J dropped 7; count of bases not matched to a gene: 9. The DNA for the CDR3 is TGTGCCAGCAGCTCCCGACTAGCGGGGTATCGAGAGCAGTACTTC. This translates into CASSSRLAGYREQYF.

J is TRBJ1-1 and V is TRBV7-9, with TRBD1 as a possible D gene (6 bases). This CDR3 comprises 15 residues. Germline V gene data show CDR1 as SEHNR and CDR2 as FQNEAQ (reference sequence). Trimming cost V 1 base and J 11 bases, with 20 bases left between them. The CDR3 nucleotides are TGTGCCAGCAGCTTAGGTTCGGGGGGCGAATATGCCGCTTTCTTT. Translated: CASSLGSGGEYAAFF.

The chain is built from TRBV2 and TRBJ1-1; D is perhaps TRBD1 (5 bases). The CDR3 runs 13 residues. V lost 7 bases, J lost 3 bases, and 12 bases lay in between. Germline V gives CDR1 SNHLY, CDR2 FYNNEI. The CDR3 nucleotides read TGTGCCAGCATGGGCGGGGGGTACACTGAAGCTTTCTTT. Protein product: CASMGGGYTEAFF. The variable domain in full, completed from reference TRBV2 and TRBJ1-1, reads EPEVTQTPSHQVTQMGQEVILRCVPISNHLYFYWYRQILGQKVEFLVSFYNNEISEKSEIFDDQFSVERPDGSNFTLKIRSTKLEDSAMYFCASMGGGYTEAFFGQGTRLTVV.

V is TRBV29-1 and J is TRBJ1-1, with D hard to call. CDR3 length equals 11 residues. V was trimmed by 8 bases and J by 3 bases, leaving 10 bases between them. CDR1 and CDR2 (germline): SQVTM, ANQGSEA. CDR3 bases: TGCAGCTTCGTCGAGGACACTGAAGCTTTCTTT. Translating gives CSFVEDTEAFF.